These 20 T cell receptor beta chains originate from one sample sequenced in a study of T-cell reconstitution after alpha-beta-depleted transplantation in children. Unique molecular identifiers featured in how the TCRbeta library was prepared. In TCRdb, the PCR reads were re-called with MiXCR into one record per CDR3 protein. The sample has around 480,000 distinct CDR3 sequences; less than 35% are singletons. The specimen was PBMCs from the stem cell graft donor, collected from the stem cell graft. These receptors all stem from a human donor who donated a stem cell graft to a child with aplastic anemia.

In DNA, the CDR3 is TGTGCCAGCAACGATCCAAGCTCCGGAGATACGCAGTATTTT. Encoded protein: CASNDPSSGDTQYF. The chain joins TRBV9 to TRBJ2-3; D unclear. Trimming shortened V by 6 bases and J by 5 bases, and 16 bases separated the two germline ends. This CDR3 has 14 amino acids. Per germline, CDR1 SGDLS and CDR2 YYNGEE.

The table lists this clonotype with a few counts. The chain combines TRBV5-1 with TRBJ2-1, with D possibly matching TRBD2 (6 bases). CDR1 and CDR2 (germline): SGHRS, YFSETQ. With 3 bases removed from V and 3 bases from J, the gap between germline ends came to 16 bases. The length of the CDR3 is 16 residues. The CDR3 DNA follows: TGCGCCAGCAGCTCGACGCCGGGTAGCGGCTACAATGAGCAGTTCTTC. It translates to CASSSTPGSGYNEQFF.

This sequence joins TRBV19 and TRBJ2-3, with 9 bases fitting TRBD1. V dropped 5 bases and J dropped 4; count of bases not matched to a gene: 7. This CDR3 region has 15 residues. From germline, CDR1 is LNHDA and CDR2 SQIVND (reference sequence). CDR3 protein: CASSGWDRVPDTQYF. Written as DNA, the CDR3 is TGTGCCAGTAGTGGCTGGGACAGGGTCCCAGATACGCAGTATTTT. The variable domain in full, completed from reference TRBV19 and TRBJ2-3, reads DGGITQSPKYLFRKEGQNVTLSCEQNLNHDAMYWYRQDPGQGLRLIYYSQIVNDFQKGDIAEGYSVSREKKESFPLTVTSAQKNPTAFYLCASSGWDRVPDTQYFGPGTRLTVL.

The chain couples TRBV29-1 to TRBJ2-1; D assignment may be TRBD1 or TRBD2 (6 bases each). Germline loops: CDR1 SQVTM, CDR2 ANQGSEA. V was clipped by 5 bases and J by 9 bases, with 14 bases between them. CDR3 size: 12 residues. The CDR3 reads CSVPSVGGEQFF. Written as DNA, the CDR3 is TGCAGCGTTCCTAGCGTAGGGGGTGAGCAGTTCTTC.

The chain uses TRBV6-5 and TRBJ2-7; unclear D gene. The CDR3 contains 14 residues. From germline, CDR1 is MNHEY and CDR2 SVGAGI. Trimming removed 1 base from V and 2 bases from J, with 9 bases in between. CDR3 DNA sequence: TGTGCCAGCAGTTACTTGGGCCCCCCCTACGAGCAGTACGTC. Its protein is CASSYLGPPYEQYV.

This clonotype has more than one count but fewer than ten. The V and J genes are TRBV9 and TRBJ2-1; 9 bases agree with TRBD2. The CDR3 spans 16 residues. Germline CDR1 reads SGDLS; CDR2 reads YYNGEE. The V gene end was trimmed by 0 bases and the J gene end by 5 bases; junction bases not matched to a gene: 6. In DNA, the CDR3 is TGTGCCAGCAGCGTAGAACTAGCGGGTGGCAACAATGAGCAGTTCTTC. This codes for CASSVELAGGNNEQFF.

This clonotype came up a few times. The rearrangement joins TRBV6-6 to TRBJ2-3; D call uncertain. The CDR3 covers 13 residues. Germline V CDR1 and CDR2: MNHNY, SVGAGI (reference sequence). The germline V and J ends were trimmed by 5 bases and 4 bases, with 10 bases remaining between them. The CDR3 reads CASSTKAADTQYF. The CDR3 DNA reads TGTGCCAGCAGTACCAAGGCAGCAGATACGCAGTATTTT.

This clonotype was seen a few times. The junction differs from germline at one of its ends, possibly a read error. This chain joins TRBV24-1 and TRBJ2-4; tentatively, D is TRBD1 or TRBD2 (6 bases each). This CDR3 has 11 residues. CDR1 is KGHDR, CDR2 SFDVKD, per germline. The CDR3 DNA sequence: TGTGCCACCAGCGGGGGCGAAGGTCTGAACTTC. This gives the protein CATSGGEGLNF.

The chain links TRBV5-1 to TRBJ1-1, with 7 bases matching TRBD1. The CDR3 extends over 15 amino acids. From germline, CDR1 is SGHRS and CDR2 YFSETQ. The J segment lost 4 bases and the V segment lost 1 base, leaving 7 bases of the junction unmatched. The chain's CDR3 is CASSLIGTAGTEAFF. The CDR3 DNA reads TGCGCCAGCAGCTTGATAGGGACAGCGGGCACTGAAGCTTTCTTT.

This clonotype showed up just a few times. The V and J genes are TRBV7-2 and TRBJ2-5; 7 bases align to TRBD1. CDR3 length equals 14 residues. V lost 5 bases and J lost 2; bases outside the gene matches: 5. Per germline, CDR1 SGHTA and CDR2 FQGNSA. CDR3 in DNA: TGTGCCAGCAGCCCAAGGGGACAGCAAGAGACCCAGTACTTC. Encoded protein: CASSPRGQQETQYF.

The DNA of the CDR3 is TGCAGTGCTAGAACGTTTAGCAGGGTGTCCGACGTCCTGACTTTC. It yields the protein CSARTFSRVSDVLTF. V usage is TRBV20-1 and J usage is TRBJ2-6; the D gene is possibly TRBD1 (5 bases). Trimming took off 2 bases at V and 11 bases at J, with 19 bases between the two ends. CDR1 is DFQATT and CDR2 is SNEGSKA in the germline V gene (reference sequence). This CDR3 comprises 15 residues.

The chain is built from TRBV29-1 and TRBJ2-7; possibly TRBD1 for D (5 bases). Germline V gene data show CDR1 as SQVTM and CDR2 as ANQGSEA. The CDR3 consists of 10 residues. V lost 6 bases, J lost 8 bases, and 11 bases lay in between. As DNA, the CDR3 is TGCAGCGTCATAGGGGTCAAGCAGTACTTC. This codes for CSVIGVKQYF.

The table lists this clonotype with a few counts. V is TRBV20-1 and J is TRBJ2-1; the D gene is possibly TRBD2 (5 bases). CDR1 DFQATT and CDR2 SNEGSKA come from the germline V gene (reference sequence). The CDR3 sequence is 14 residues long. V was clipped by 6 bases and J by 0 bases, with 12 bases between them. The CDR3 sequence: CSAPRRASYNEQFF. The DNA of the CDR3 is TGCAGTGCCCCTCGGCGGGCCTCCTACAATGAGCAGTTCTTC.

This clonotype was observed a single time. The chain has TRBV6-2 or TRBV6-3 and TRBJ2-7, with 8 bases matching TRBD1. The length of the CDR3 is 16 residues. Germline CDR1 reads MNHEY; CDR2 reads SVGEGT. V lost 0 bases, J lost 2 bases, and 6 bases stayed unmatched. Written as DNA, the CDR3 is TGTGCCAGCAGTTACTCGGCCGGACAGGGACCCTACGAGCAGTACGTC. Translating it yields CASSYSAGQGPYEQYV.

This chain links TRBV20-1 with TRBJ2-1, with 8 bases that match TRBD1. Germline V gene data show CDR1 as DFQATT and CDR2 as SNEGSKA (reference sequence). With 6 bases clipped from V and 0 bases from J, the junction kept 7 bases outside the gene matches. The CDR3 loop spans 15 amino acids. CDR3 coding DNA: TGCAGTGCCATTGGACAGGGTAACTCCTACAATGAGCAGTTCTTC. It translates to CSAIGQGNSYNEQFF.

This clonotype was counted a few times. The V call is TRBV15, the J call TRBJ1-1, with D perhaps TRBD1 (5 bases). Germline CDR1 LNHNV, CDR2 YYDKDF (reference sequence). Trimming stripped 1 base from V and 3 bases from J, with 9 bases between. The CDR3 runs 14 residues. In DNA, the CDR3 is TGTGCCACCAGCAGAGGGTCGGGGGACACTGAAGCTTTCTTT. Protein: CATSRGSGDTEAFF.

The genes are TRBV28 and TRBJ2-1; TRBD1 is a possible D gene (6 bases). Trimming stripped 3 bases from V and 15 bases from J, with 18 bases between. Germline V gene sequence: CDR1 MDHEN, CDR2 SYDVKM. The CDR3 contains 13 residues. The CDR3 is CASSFRLGQKAFF. CDR3 DNA sequence: TGTGCCAGCAGTTTTCGACTCGGACAGAAGGCGTTCTTC.

This clonotype was counted between two and nine times. This chain connects TRBV11-2 to TRBJ2-7, with 7 nucleotides matching TRBD1. The CDR3 runs 17 residues. In germline, CDR1 is SGHAT, CDR2 FQNNGV. V gave up 1 base and J gave up 0 bases; unmatched junction bases: 9. DNA for the CDR3: TGTGCCAGCAGCTTAGGAGAGACAGGGTGGTTCTCCTACGAGCAGTACTTC. Amino acid sequence: CASSLGETGWFSYEQYF.

The CDR3, as DNA: TGCAGCGTTGAAGAAGGTCTAGCGGCAGAGCAGTTCTTC. Protein: CSVEEGLAAEQFF. The chain links TRBV29-1 to TRBJ2-1; 7 bases match TRBD2. CDR1 is SQVTM and CDR2 is ANQGSEA in the germline V gene. Trimming cost V 0 bases and J 10 bases; bases outside gene matches: 6. CDR3 length: 13 amino acids.

A single count supports this clonotype. This chain joins TRBV24-1 and TRBJ1-5; TRBD1 aligns across 9 bases. From germline, CDR1 is KGHDR and CDR2 SFDVKD. The CDR3 runs 15 residues. V lost 4 bases to trimming and J lost 1 base; unmatched junction nucleotides: 1. CDR3 in amino acids: CATSEGTGSNQPQHF. The DNA of the CDR3 is TGTGCCACCAGTGAGGGGACAGGGAGCAATCAGCCCCAGCATTTT.